This T cell receptor beta chain was captured by sequencing in a study of blood T cell repertoires in COVID-19. Germline loops: CDR1 MDHEN, CDR2 SYDVKM. Trimming shortened V by 9 bases and J by 4 bases, and 7 bases separated the two germline ends. This CDR3 comprises 11 residues. TCRdb's copy holds only in-frame clones and misses some; the assay was immunoSEQ multiplex PCR. The sample records about 190,000 clones, more than 70% being singletons. The source is a woman over 75 with active or convalescent COVID-19. The chain links TRBV28 to TRBJ2-1, with D perhaps TRBD2 (6 bases). The sample taken for sequencing was peripheral blood. This CDR3 is CASLAYNEQFF. For the CDR3, the DNA is TGTGCCAGTCTAGCGTACAATGAGCAGTTCTTC.